The source of this TCR beta chain is a study of cytotoxic CD8 clonotypes in ibrutinib-treated CLL. At the level of the study: Response samples were taken after a median approximately 13 months of treatment, range 6 to 36. Findings and caveats of the study: There were differences in sampling times between sustained-remission and progressing patients.

A note on this clone: Its target is not known.

The method was immunoSEQ multiplex PCR; TCRdb's version includes in-frame clones alone and lacks a portion of them. The top ten clones hold roughly 13% of a sample with over 120,000 clones, around three quarters of them seen once. V shed 2 bases and J shed 8 bases, with 7 bases lying between them. Germline V lookup: CDR1 SGDLS, CDR2 YYNGEE. The CDR3 length is 12 residues. This sequence originates from a human donor with chronic lymphocytic leukemia. This chain uses TRBV9 with TRBJ2-2; no reliable D call. The sequencing here drew on PBMCs, taken after 12 months of ibrutinib treatment. In nucleotides, the CDR3 is TGTGCCAGCAGCGTGGGAAGTGGGGAGCTGTTTTTT. Protein product: CASSVGSGELFF.